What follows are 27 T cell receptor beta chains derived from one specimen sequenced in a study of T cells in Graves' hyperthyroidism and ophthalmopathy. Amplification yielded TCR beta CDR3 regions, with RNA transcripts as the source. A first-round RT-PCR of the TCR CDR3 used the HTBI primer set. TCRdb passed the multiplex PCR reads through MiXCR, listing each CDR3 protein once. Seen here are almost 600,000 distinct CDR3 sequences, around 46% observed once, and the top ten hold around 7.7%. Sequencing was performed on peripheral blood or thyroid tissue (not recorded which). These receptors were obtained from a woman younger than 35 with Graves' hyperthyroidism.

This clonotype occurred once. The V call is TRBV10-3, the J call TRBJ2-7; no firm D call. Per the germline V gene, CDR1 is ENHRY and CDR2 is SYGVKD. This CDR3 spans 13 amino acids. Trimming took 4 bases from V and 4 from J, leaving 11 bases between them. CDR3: CAISARDRYEQYF. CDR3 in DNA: TGTGCCATCAGTGCTAGGGATAGGTACGAGCAGTACTTC.

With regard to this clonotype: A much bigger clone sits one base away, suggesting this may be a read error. CDR3 sequence (DNA): TGTGCCAGCAGCTCCCGGACAGGGTATCAGCCCCAGCATTTT. Translated: CASSSRTGYQPQHF. The J gene is TRBJ1-5, the V gene TRBV7-8; TRBD1 matches 8 bases. Trimming took 4 bases from V and 5 from J; bases not matched to a gene: 4. The germline CDR1 and CDR2 sequences are SGHVS and FQNEAQ. This CDR3 has 14 amino acids. The variable domain in full, with the rest retrieved from reference TRBV7-8 and TRBJ1-5, is GAGVSQSPRYKVAKRGQDVALRCDPISGHVSLFWYQQALGQGPEFLTYFQNEAQLDKSGLPSDRFFAERPEGSVSTLKIQRTQQEDSAVYLCASSSRTGYQPQHFGDGTRLSIL.

CDR3 loop: CASRFQGGYTF. For the CDR3, the DNA is TGTGCCAGCAGGTTTCAGGGTGGCTACACCTTC. The V and J genes are TRBV7-9 and TRBJ1-2; weak D call: TRBD1 (5 bases). The CDR3 length is 11 residues. V was shortened by 6 bases and J by 7 bases, with 9 bases between the two germline ends. Germline V gene lookup returns CDR1 SEHNR and CDR2 FQNEAQ (reference sequence).

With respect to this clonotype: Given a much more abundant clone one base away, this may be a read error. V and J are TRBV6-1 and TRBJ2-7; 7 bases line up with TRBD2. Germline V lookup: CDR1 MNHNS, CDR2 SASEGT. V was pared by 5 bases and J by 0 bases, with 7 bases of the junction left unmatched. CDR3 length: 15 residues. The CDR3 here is CASSISGTNSYEQYF. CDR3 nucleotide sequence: TGTGCCAGCAGTATTTCCGGGACTAACTCCTACGAGCAGTACTTC.

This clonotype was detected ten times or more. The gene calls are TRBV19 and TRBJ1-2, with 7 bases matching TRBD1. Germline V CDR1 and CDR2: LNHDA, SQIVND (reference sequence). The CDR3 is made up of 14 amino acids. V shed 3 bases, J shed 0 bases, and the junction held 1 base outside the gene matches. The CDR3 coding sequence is TGTGCCAGTAGTATTACAGGGGCTAACTATGGCTACACCTTC. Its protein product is CASSITGANYGYTF.

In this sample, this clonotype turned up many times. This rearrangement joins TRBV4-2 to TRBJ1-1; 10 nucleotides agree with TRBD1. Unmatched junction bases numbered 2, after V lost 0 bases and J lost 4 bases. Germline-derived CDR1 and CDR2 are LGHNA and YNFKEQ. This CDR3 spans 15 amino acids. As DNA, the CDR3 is TGTGCCAGCAGCCAAGAATGGGACAGGGGCACTGAAGCTTTCTTT. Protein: CASSQEWDRGTEAFF.

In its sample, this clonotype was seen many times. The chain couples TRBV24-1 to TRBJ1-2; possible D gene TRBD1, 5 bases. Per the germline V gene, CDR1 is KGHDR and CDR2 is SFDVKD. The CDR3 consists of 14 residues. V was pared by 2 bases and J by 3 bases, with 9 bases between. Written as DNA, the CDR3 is TGTGCCACCAGTGATTCCCCAGGGTACTATGGCTACACCTTC. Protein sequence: CATSDSPGYYGYTF.

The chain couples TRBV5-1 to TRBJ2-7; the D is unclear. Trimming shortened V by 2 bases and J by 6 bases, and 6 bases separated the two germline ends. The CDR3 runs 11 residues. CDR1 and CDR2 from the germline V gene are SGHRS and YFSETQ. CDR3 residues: CASSFQFEQYF. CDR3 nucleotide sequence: TGCGCCAGCAGCTTTCAGTTCGAGCAGTACTTC. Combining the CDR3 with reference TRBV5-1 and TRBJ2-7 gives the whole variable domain KAGVTQTPRYLIKTRGQQVTLSCSPISGHRSVSWYQQTPGQGLQFLFEYFSETQRNKGNFPGRFSGRQFSNSRSEMNVSTLELGDSALYLCASSFQFEQYFGPGTRLTVT.

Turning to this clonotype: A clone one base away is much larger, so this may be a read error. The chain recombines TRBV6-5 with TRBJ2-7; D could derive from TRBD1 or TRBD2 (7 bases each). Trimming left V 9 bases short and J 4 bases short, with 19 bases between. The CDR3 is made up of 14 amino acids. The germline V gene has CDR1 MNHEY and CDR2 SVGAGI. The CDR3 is CARSRAGGVYEQYF. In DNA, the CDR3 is TGTGCCAGGAGCAGGGCAGGGGGGGTTTACGAGCAGTACTTC.

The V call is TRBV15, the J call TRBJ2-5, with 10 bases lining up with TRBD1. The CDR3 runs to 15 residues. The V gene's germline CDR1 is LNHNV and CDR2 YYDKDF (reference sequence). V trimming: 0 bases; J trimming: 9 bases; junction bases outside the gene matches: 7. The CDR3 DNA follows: TGTGCCACCAGCAGAGATGGCCGGGACAGGGGTCCCCAGTACTTC. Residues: CATSRDGRDRGPQYF. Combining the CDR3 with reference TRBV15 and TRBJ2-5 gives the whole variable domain DAMVIQNPRYQVTQFGKPVTLSCSQTLNHNVMYWYQQKSSQAPKLLFHYYDKDFNNEADTPDNFQSRRPNTSFCFLDIRSPGLGDTAMYLCATSRDGRDRGPQYFGPGTRLLVL.

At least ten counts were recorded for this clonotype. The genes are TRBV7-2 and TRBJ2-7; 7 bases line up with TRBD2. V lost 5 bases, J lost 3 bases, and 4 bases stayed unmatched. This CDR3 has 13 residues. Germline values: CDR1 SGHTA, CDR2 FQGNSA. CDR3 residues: CASSPGLVYEQYF. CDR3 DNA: TGTGCCAGCAGCCCCGGACTAGTCTACGAGCAGTACTTC.

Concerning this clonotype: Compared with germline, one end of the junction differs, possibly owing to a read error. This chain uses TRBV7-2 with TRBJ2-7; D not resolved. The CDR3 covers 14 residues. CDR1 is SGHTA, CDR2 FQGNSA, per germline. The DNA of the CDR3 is TGTGCCAGCGGCTTAGGGCAAAGCTCCTACGAGCAGTACTTC. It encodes CASGLGQSSYEQYF.

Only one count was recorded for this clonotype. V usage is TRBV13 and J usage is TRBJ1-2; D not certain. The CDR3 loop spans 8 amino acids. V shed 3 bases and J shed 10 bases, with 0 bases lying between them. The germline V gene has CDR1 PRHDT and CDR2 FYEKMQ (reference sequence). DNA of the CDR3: TGTGCCAGCAGCTTCTACACCTTC. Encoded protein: CASSFYTF.

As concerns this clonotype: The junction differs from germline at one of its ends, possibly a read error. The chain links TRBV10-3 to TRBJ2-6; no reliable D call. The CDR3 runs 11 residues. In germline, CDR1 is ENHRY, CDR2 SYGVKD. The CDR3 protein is CAISGDNVLTF. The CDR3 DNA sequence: TGTGCCATCAGTGGGGACAACGTCCTGACTTTC.

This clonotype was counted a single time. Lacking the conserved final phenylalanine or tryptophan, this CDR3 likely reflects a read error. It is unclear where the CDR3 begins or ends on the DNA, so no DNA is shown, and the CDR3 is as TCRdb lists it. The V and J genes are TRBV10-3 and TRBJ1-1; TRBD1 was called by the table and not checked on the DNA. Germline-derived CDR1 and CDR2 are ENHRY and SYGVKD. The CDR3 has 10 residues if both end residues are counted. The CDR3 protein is CAISGTGTYY.

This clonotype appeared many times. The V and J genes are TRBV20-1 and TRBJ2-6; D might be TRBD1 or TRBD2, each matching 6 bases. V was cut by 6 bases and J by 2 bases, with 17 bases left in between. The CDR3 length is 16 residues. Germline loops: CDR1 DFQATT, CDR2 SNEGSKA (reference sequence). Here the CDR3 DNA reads TGCAGTGCCGAACAGGGAGGAGTGGCTGGGGCCAACGTCCTGACTTTC. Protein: CSAEQGGVAGANVLTF.

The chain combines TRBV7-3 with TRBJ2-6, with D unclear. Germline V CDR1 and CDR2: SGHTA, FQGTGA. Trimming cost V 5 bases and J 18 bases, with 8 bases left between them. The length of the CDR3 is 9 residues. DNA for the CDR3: TGTGCCAGCAGCCGAGTTGGGACTTTC. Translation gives CASSRVGTF.

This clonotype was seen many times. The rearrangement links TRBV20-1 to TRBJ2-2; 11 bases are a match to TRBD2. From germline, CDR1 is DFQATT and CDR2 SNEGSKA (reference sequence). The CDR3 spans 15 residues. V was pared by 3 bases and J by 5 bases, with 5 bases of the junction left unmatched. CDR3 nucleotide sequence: TGCAGTGCTAGGGGGCTAGCGGGAGGAACCGGGGAGCTGTTTTTT. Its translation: CSARGLAGGTGELFF.

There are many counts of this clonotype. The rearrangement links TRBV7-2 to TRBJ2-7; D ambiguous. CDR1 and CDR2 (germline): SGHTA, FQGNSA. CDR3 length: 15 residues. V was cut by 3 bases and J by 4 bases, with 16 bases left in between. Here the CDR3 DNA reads TGTGCCAGCAGCTTCCGACTGACGAGCCCTTACGAGCAGTACTTC. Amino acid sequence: CASSFRLTSPYEQYF.

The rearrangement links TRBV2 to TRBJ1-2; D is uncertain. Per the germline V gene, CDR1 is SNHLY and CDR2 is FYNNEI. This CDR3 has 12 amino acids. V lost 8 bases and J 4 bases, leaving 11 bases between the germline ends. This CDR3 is CASLAGSYGYTF. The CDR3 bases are TGTGCCAGCCTCGCGGGTTCCTATGGCTACACCTTC.

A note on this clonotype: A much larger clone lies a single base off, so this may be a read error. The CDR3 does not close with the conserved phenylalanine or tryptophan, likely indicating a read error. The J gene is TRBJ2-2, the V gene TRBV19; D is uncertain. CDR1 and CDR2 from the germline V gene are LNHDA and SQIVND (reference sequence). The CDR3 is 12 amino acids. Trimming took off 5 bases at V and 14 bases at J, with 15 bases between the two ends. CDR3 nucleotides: TGTGCCAGTAGTCCCGGTCCCGGTGAACTGTTTCTT. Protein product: CASSPGPGELFL.

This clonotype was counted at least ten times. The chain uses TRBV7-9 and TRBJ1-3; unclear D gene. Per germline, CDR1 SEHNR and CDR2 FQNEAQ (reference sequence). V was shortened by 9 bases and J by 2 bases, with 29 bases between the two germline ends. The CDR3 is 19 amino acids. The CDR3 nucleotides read TGTGCCAGTCGCGGTGGGATCTCGGGCGATAAGATCCCTGGAAACACCATATATTTT. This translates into CASRGGISGDKIPGNTIYF.

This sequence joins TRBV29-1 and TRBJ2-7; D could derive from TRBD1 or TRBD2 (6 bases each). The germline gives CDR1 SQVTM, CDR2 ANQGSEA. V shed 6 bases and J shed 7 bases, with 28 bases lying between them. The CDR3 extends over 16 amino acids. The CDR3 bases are TGCAGCGTGAACGACGCCGGGGGACAATATTACAATGAGCAGTACTTC. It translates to CSVNDAGGQYYNEQYF.

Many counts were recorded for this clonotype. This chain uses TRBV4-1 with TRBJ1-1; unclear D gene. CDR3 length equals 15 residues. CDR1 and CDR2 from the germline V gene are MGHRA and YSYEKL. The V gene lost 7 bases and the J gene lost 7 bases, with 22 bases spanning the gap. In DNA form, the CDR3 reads TGCGCCAGCACCACAAGATCCGGTGGGATGCATGAAGCTTTCTTT. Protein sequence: CASTTRSGGMHEAFF.

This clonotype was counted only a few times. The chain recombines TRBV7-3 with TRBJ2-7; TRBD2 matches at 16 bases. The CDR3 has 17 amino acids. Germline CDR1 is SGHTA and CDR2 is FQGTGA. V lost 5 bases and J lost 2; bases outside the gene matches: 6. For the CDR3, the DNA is TGTGCCAGCAGCCCCGGGACTAGCGGGAGGGCCCCCTACGAGCAGTACTTC. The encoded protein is CASSPGTSGRAPYEQYF.

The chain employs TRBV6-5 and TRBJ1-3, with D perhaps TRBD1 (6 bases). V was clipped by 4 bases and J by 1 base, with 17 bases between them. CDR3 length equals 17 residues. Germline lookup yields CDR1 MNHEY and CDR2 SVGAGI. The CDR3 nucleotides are TGTGCCAGCAGTTTGGGATACAGGGATTATTCTGGAAACACCATATATTTT. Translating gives CASSLGYRDYSGNTIYF.

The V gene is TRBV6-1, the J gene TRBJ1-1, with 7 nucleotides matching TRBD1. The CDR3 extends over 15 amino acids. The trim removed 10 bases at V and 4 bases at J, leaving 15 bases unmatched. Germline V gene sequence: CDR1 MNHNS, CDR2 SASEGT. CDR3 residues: CATSGSPGGGTEAFF. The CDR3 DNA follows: TGTGCCACGTCGGGGTCGCCAGGGGGTGGCACTGAAGCTTTCTTT.